These 3 T cell receptor beta chains originate from one sample sequenced in a study of naive and memory T cell subsets. Two oligonucleotides, mixed equimolar, formed the beta constant-region primer covering TRBC1 and TRBC2. TCRdb processed the UMI-ligation and nested PCR reads anew with MiXCR; each CDR3 protein has one entry. The sample contains about 85,000 distinct CDR3 sequences, roughly 14% of which appear only once. Input material: central memory CD4+ T cells from blood. Receptors were obtained from a human donor in good health.

This clonotype has a handful of counts. The chain joins TRBV12-3 or TRBV12-4 to TRBJ2-5, with 7 bases identical to TRBD1. CDR3 length: 15 residues. The V segment lost 5 bases and the J segment 2 bases; nucleotides outside the gene matches: 8. In DNA, the CDR3 is TGTGCCAGCAGTCCGACCAGGACAGGACAAGAGACCCAGTACTTC. Amino acid sequence: CASSPTRTGQETQYF.

This clonotype has a count of ten or more. V usage is TRBV20-1 and J usage is TRBJ2-3, with TRBD2 identical over 13 bases. The J segment lost 4 bases and the V segment lost 5 bases, leaving 9 bases of the junction unmatched. CDR1 is DFQATT and CDR2 is SNEGSKA in the germline V gene (reference sequence). This CDR3 contains 16 residues. The CDR3 spells CSAFQLAGGHSDTQYF. CDR3 bases: TGCAGTGCTTTCCAACTAGCGGGAGGGCACTCAGATACGCAGTATTTT.

The table lists this clonotype with a few counts. The chain joins TRBV5-1 to TRBJ2-7; 10 bases align to TRBD1. This CDR3 has 14 amino acids. With V trimmed by 4 bases and J by 6 bases, 7 bases remained unmatched. The V gene's germline CDR1 is SGHRS and CDR2 YFSETQ. The CDR3 sequence is CASSEPTGGGEQYF. CDR3 DNA sequence: TGCGCCAGCAGCGAGCCGACAGGGGGCGGCGAGCAGTACTTC.